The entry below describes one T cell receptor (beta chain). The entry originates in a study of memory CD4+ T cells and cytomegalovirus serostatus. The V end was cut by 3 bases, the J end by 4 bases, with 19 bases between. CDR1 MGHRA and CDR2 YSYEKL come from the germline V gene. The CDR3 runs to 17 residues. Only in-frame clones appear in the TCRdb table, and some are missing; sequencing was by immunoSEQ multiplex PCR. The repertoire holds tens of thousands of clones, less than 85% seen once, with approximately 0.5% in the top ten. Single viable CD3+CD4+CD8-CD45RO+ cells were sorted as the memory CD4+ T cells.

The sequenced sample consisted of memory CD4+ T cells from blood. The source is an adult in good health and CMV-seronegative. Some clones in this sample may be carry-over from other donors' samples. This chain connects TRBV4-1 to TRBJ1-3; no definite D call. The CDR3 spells CASSQEPPRREGNTIYF. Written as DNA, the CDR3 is TGCGCCAGCAGCCAGGAGCCCCCGCGCAGAGAAGGAAACACCATATATTTT.